These 21 T cell receptor beta chains came from one sample sequenced in a study of control samples from healthy donors and cancer patients. Produced via immunoSEQ multiplex PCR; TCRdb's table is partial and in-frame only. Counted here are 150,000 to 200,000 clones, 85% to 90% occurring once; the ten biggest clones make up 1.5% to 2%. Sequencing was done on a sample of blood. The receptors shown here come from a man between 18 and 35 years old in good health.

The chain uses TRBV6-1 and TRBJ1-6, with D perhaps matching TRBD1 (6 bases). CDR1 MNHNS and CDR2 SASEGT come from the germline V gene. V lost 1 base and J lost 8, with 15 bases in between. The CDR3 runs 16 residues. DNA for the CDR3: TGTGCCAGCAGTGAAGACCGGACAGCGGCCGATTCACCCCTCCACTTT. Translating gives CASSEDRTAADSPLHF.

The chain employs TRBV28 and TRBJ2-5; D gene unclear. Trimming removed 6 bases at V and 4 bases at J, with 9 bases between. The CDR3 runs 12 residues. CDR1 and CDR2 (germline): MDHEN, SYDVKM. The CDR3 reads CASRLKGETQYF. In DNA form, the CDR3 reads TGTGCCAGCAGACTAAAGGGAGAGACCCAGTACTTC. The full variable domain, rest sourced from reference TRBV28 and TRBJ2-5, is DVKVTQSSRYLVKRTGEKVFLECVQDMDHENMFWYRQDPGLGLRLIYFSYDVKMKEKGDIPEGYSVSREKKERFSLILESASTNQTSMYLCASRLKGETQYFGPGTRLLVL.

V and J are TRBV9 and TRBJ1-1; 7 positions match TRBD1. The V gene end was trimmed by 3 bases and the J gene end by 0 bases; junction bases not matched to a gene: 5. Germline CDR1 is SGDLS and CDR2 is YYNGEE. The CDR3 covers 15 residues. CDR3 region: CASSAGGQMNTEAFF. For the CDR3, the DNA is TGTGCCAGCAGCGCCGGGGGACAGATGAACACTGAAGCTTTCTTT.

A word on this clone: One end of the junction does not line up with germline, which may come from a read error. The chain recombines TRBV11-1 with TRBJ2-5, with 11 bases fitting TRBD2. From germline, CDR1 is SGHAT and CDR2 FQDESV (reference sequence). This CDR3 contains 15 residues. In nucleotides, the CDR3 is TGTGCCAGCTGCTTAGCGGGGGGGTACCAAGAGACCCAGTACTTC. Amino acids: CASCLAGGYQETQYF.

The chain couples TRBV28 to TRBJ1-1; D remains ambiguous. The CDR3 is made up of 15 amino acids. The ends were cut back, 1 base at V and 2 bases at J, with 11 bases in the middle. Germline CDR1 MDHEN, CDR2 SYDVKM. Here the CDR3 DNA reads TGTGCCAGCAGTTTATTGGGGTCGGAAAACACTGAAGCTTTCTTT. Residues: CASSLLGSENTEAFF.

The chain carries TRBV18 and TRBJ2-7, with 7 bases that match TRBD1. V lost 3 bases and J lost 5; bases outside the gene matches: 10. Germline V CDR1 and CDR2: KGHSH, LQKENI. The CDR3 has 15 amino acids. Written as DNA, the CDR3 is TGTGCCAGCTCACCTATCACAGGGGCCAGCAACGAGCAGTACTTC. It yields the protein CASSPITGASNEQYF.

V and J are TRBV7-2 and TRBJ2-3, with D possibly matching TRBD2 (5 bases). V dropped 5 bases and J dropped 6 bases, with 12 bases sitting between them. The CDR3 runs to 13 residues. Germline V gene data show CDR1 as SGHTA and CDR2 as FQGNSA. The CDR3 region has the DNA TGTGCCAGCAGCAACACTAGATCTGATACGCAGTATTTT. Its translation: CASSNTRSDTQYF.

The chain couples TRBV28 to TRBJ2-1; D remains ambiguous. The CDR3 consists of 12 residues. Germline assignment: CDR1 MDHEN and CDR2 SYDVKM. The V end lost 5 bases, the J end lost 10 bases, and 12 bases lay between the germline ends. This CDR3 reads CASSGLAGEQFF. As DNA, the CDR3 is TGTGCCAGCAGTGGTCTCGCCGGGGAGCAGTTCTTC.

This chain links TRBV11-1 with TRBJ2-7, with D possibly being TRBD1 (6 bases). This CDR3 spans 15 amino acids. V lost 3 bases to trimming and J lost 3 bases, with 15 bases between them. CDR1 and CDR2 from the germline V gene are SGHAT and FQDESV (reference sequence). DNA for the CDR3: TGTGCCAGCAGCTTGGGGGCAGGCAAGGGCTACGAGCAGTACTTC. Protein product: CASSLGAGKGYEQYF.

The chain recombines TRBV5-6 with TRBJ2-7, with D perhaps given as TRBD1 or TRBD2 (6 bases each). The CDR3 has 15 residues. The germline CDR1 and CDR2 sequences are SGHDT and YYEEEE. The ends were cut back, 0 bases at V and 5 bases at J, with 15 bases in the middle. The CDR3 reads CASSLGYGGGNEQYF. Here the CDR3 DNA reads TGTGCCAGCAGCTTGGGGTATGGAGGGGGTAACGAGCAGTACTTC.

Only a few counts were recorded for this clone. This rearrangement joins TRBV5-6 to TRBJ2-2; possibly TRBD2 for D (5 bases). The CDR3 runs 15 residues. V was clipped by 2 bases and J by 3 bases, with 11 bases between them. The germline gives CDR1 SGHDT, CDR2 YYEEEE. CDR3 DNA sequence: TGTGCCAGCAGCTTCGGGGTGCGGGACACCGGGGAGCTGTTTTTT. This encodes CASSFGVRDTGELFF.

The gene calls are TRBV9 and TRBJ2-5; perhaps TRBD2 as D (7 bases). The CDR3 has 16 amino acids. Germline V lookup: CDR1 SGDLS, CDR2 YYNGEE. Trimming removed 3 bases from V and 4 bases from J, with 19 bases in between. The CDR3 DNA reads as TGTGCCAGCAGCGCCCAAACGGGGGAGGGGGGAGAGACCCAGTACTTC. Translation gives CASSAQTGEGGETQYF. The entire variable domain, with the rest obtained from reference TRBV9 and TRBJ2-5, is as follows: DSGVTQTPKHLITATGQRVTLRCSPRSGDLSVYWYQQSLDQGLQFLIQYYNGEERAKGNILERFSAQQFPDLHSELNLSSLELGDSALYFCASSAQTGEGGETQYFGPGTRLLVL.

This chain links TRBV11-3 with TRBJ2-3, with D unresolved. V lost 5 bases, J lost 8 bases, and 11 bases lay in between. This CDR3 comprises 12 residues. From germline, CDR1 is SGHNT and CDR2 YENEEA. The CDR3, as DNA: TGTGCCAGCAGCCCTGGTGGCGGTACGCAGTATTTT. It encodes CASSPGGGTQYF.

The V and J genes are TRBV11-1 and TRBJ2-2; no firm D call. CDR3 length: 15 amino acids. Trimming removed 5 bases at V and 4 bases at J, with 14 bases between. Germline V CDR1 and CDR2: SGHAT, FQDESV (reference sequence). As DNA, the CDR3 is TGTGCCAGCAGCCCTACCACGTATGGCACCGGGGAGCTGTTTTTT. It is translated as CASSPTTYGTGELFF.

The chain employs TRBV2 and TRBJ1-2; D is perhaps TRBD1 (5 bases). Per germline, CDR1 SNHLY and CDR2 FYNNEI. Trimming stripped 8 bases from V and 12 bases from J, with 16 bases between. The CDR3 covers 11 residues. CDR3 amino acids: CASGIGDFHTF. In DNA, the CDR3 is TGTGCCAGCGGGATTGGGGACTTCCACACCTTC.

Written as DNA, the CDR3 is TGTGCCAGCAGTGTACGGCTAGCGACTAGCACAGATACGCAGTATTTT. Its protein product is CASSVRLATSTDTQYF. The chain combines TRBV6-1 with TRBJ2-3, with a possible D match to TRBD2 (6 bases). Trimming took off 4 bases at V and 0 bases at J, with 14 bases between the two ends. CDR3 length: 16 residues. The germline V gene encodes CDR1 MNHNS and CDR2 SASEGT.

The V call is TRBV19, the J call TRBJ1-5; D might be TRBD1 (5 bases). The CDR3 is 17 amino acids. V was shortened by 6 bases and J by 0 bases, with 18 bases between the two germline ends. Germline assignment: CDR1 LNHDA and CDR2 SQIVND (reference sequence). The CDR3 DNA reads TGTGCCAGTAGGTCCCATTCCAGGGAACATAGCAATCAGCCCCAGCATTTT. It translates to CASRSHSREHSNQPQHF.

The chain joins TRBV5-1 to TRBJ1-4; D perhaps matches TRBD1 (5 bases). With 0 bases removed from V and 8 bases from J, the gap between germline ends came to 14 bases. Germline V CDR1 and CDR2: SGHRS, YFSETQ. CDR3 length: 15 residues. CDR3: CASSLGGTPREKLFF. CDR3 in DNA: TGCGCCAGCAGCTTGGGGGGGACGCCGAGAGAAAAACTGTTTTTT.

This sequence joins TRBV7-8 and TRBJ2-7; no definite D call. Trimming shortened V by 4 bases and J by 6 bases, and 13 bases separated the two germline ends. The CDR3 totals 13 residues. The V gene's germline CDR1 is SGHVS and CDR2 FQNEAQ. The CDR3 spells CASSSLTPLEQYF. CDR3 sequence (DNA): TGTGCCAGCAGCTCCCTTACACCGCTCGAGCAGTACTTC.

This clone showed up just a few times. This sample includes further DNA sequences coding for the same CDR3. This sequence joins TRBV10-3 and TRBJ2-7, with a possible D match to TRBD1 (6 bases). Germline V lookup: CDR1 ENHRY, CDR2 SYGVKD. The ends were cut back, 3 bases at V and 3 bases at J, with 6 bases in the middle. The CDR3 totals 12 residues. As DNA, the CDR3 is TGTGCCATCAGTGAACAGGGCTACGAGCAGTACTTC. Translated: CAISEQGYEQYF.

Of note for this clone: Other DNA sequences of this sample code for an identical CDR3. The V gene is TRBV5-1, the J gene TRBJ2-3; TRBD2 matches 10 bases. J lost 0 bases, V lost 2 bases, and 0 bases had no gene match. CDR1 is SGHRS, CDR2 YFSETQ, per germline. The CDR3 contains 15 residues. Here the CDR3 DNA reads TGCGCCAGCAGCTTAGCGGGGGGGAGCACAGATACGCAGTATTTT. This sequence encodes CASSLAGGSTDTQYF. Full variable domain (rest looked up from reference TRBV5-1 and TRBJ2-3): KAGVTQTPRYLIKTRGQQVTLSCSPISGHRSVSWYQQTPGQGLQFLFEYFSETQRNKGNFPGRFSGRQFSNSRSEMNVSTLELGDSALYLCASSLAGGSTDTQYFGPGTRLTVL.